This T cell receptor (beta chain) is drawn from a study of T cell repertoires in cytomegalovirus infection. Study-level results: Public TCR beta family frequency separated CMV-and-HLA carriers, including in an independent cohort.

TCRdb redid the calling of the reads with MiXCR, one entry per CDR3 protein. The repertoire holds more than 400,000 distinct CDR3 sequences, 26% seen once, with roughly 13% in the top ten. Worth noting for this clonotype: Its specificity is unknown.

The CDR3 consists of 15 residues. V lost 3 bases and J 7 bases, leaving 16 bases between the germline ends. This sequence was found in a human donor in good health (CMV status not recorded). Some clones in this sample may be carry-over from other donors' samples. Sequencing was carried out using PBMCs. The rearrangement links TRBV12-3 or TRBV12-4 to TRBJ1-5, with a possible D match to TRBD1 (5 bases). CDR3 sequence: CASSLFVGARQPQHF. CDR3 nucleotide sequence: TGTGCCAGCAGTTTGTTCGTAGGGGCCCGCCAGCCCCAGCATTTT.